This T cell receptor beta chain was identified in a study of cytomegalovirus exposure and HLA in healthy donors. General study findings and limits: With DRB1 most and HLA-C fewest, TCR association rates differed between HLA loci in a later analysis.

The primer mix had 60 Vbeta and 13 Jbeta primers. Repertoires were generated with immunoSEQ multiplex PCR, while TCRdb's copy carries only in-frame clones and drops some. The sample has around 130,000 clones, around 79% seen once. There are 14 residues in the CDR3. Germline lookup yields CDR1 MNHNS and CDR2 SASEGT. The ends lost 8 bases at V and 1 base at J; junction bases unmatched: 5. A note on this clone: Its specificity is not known.

The TCR was taken from a young woman in good health and CMV-seronegative. Sequences were obtained from PBMCs. This rearrangement joins TRBV6-1 to TRBJ2-1; 7 bases match TRBD1. The CDR3 reads CASDRTGSYNEQFF. CDR3 in DNA: TGTGCCAGCGATCGGACAGGTTCCTACAATGAGCAGTTCTTC.